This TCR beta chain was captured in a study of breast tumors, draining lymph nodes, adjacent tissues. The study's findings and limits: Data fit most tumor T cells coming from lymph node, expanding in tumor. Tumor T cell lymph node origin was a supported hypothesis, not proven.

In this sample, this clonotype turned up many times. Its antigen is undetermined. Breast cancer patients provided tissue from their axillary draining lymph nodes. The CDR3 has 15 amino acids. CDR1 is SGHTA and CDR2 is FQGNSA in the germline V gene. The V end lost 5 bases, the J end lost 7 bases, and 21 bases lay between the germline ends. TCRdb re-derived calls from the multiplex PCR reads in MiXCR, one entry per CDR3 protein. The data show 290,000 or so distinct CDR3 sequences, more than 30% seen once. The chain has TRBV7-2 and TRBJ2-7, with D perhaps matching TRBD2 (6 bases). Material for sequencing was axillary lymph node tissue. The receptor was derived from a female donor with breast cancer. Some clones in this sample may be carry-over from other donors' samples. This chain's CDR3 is CASSDRFTSYREQYF. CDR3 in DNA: TGTGCCAGCAGCGATAGGTTCACTAGCTATCGGGAGCAGTACTTC.